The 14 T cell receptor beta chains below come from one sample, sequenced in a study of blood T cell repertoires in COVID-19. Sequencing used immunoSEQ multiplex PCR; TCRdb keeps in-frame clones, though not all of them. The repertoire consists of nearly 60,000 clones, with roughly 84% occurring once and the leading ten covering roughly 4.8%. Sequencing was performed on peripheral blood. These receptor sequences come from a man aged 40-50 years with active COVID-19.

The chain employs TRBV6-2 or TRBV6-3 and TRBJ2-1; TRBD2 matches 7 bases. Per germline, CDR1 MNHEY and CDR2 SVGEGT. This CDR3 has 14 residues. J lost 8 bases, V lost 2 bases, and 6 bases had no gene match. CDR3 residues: CASSYMRERHEQFF. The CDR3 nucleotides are TGTGCCAGCAGTTACATGCGGGAGCGCCATGAGCAGTTCTTC.

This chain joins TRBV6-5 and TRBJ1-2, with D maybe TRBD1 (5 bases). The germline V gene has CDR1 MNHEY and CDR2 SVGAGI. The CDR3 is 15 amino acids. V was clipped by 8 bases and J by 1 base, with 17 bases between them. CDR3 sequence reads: CASRLTVTNNYGYTF. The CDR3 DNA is TGTGCCAGCCGACTGACAGTTACAAATAACTATGGCTACACCTTC.

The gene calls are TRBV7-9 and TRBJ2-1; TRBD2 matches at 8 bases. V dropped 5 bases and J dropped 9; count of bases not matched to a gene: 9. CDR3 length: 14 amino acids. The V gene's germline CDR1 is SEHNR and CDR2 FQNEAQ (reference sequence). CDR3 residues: CASSPSGTRAEQFF. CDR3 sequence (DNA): TGTGCCAGCAGCCCTTCCGGGACTAGAGCTGAGCAGTTCTTC.

The CDR3 loop reads CASSKEDRGSGNTIYF. In DNA, the CDR3 is TGTGCCAGCAGCAAAGAGGACAGGGGCTCTGGAAACACCATATATTTT. The chain joins TRBV21-1 to TRBJ1-3; the table names TRBD1, a call not compared with the DNA. TRBV21-1 is designated a pseudogene. This CDR3 region has 16 residues.

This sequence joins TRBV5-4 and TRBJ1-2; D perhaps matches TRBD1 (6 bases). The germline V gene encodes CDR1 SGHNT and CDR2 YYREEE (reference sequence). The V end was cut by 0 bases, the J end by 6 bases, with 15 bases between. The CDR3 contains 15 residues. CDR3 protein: CASSLAGRGRDGYTF. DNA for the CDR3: TGTGCCAGCAGCTTGGCCGGAAGGGGGAGAGATGGCTACACCTTC.

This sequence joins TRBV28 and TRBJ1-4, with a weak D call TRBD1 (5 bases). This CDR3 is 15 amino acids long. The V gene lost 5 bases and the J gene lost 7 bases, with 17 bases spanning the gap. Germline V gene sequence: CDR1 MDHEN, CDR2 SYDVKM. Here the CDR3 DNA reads TGTGCCAGCAGTCCCCCGAAAGGGGTACGTGAAAAACTGTTTTTT. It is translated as CASSPPKGVREKLFF.

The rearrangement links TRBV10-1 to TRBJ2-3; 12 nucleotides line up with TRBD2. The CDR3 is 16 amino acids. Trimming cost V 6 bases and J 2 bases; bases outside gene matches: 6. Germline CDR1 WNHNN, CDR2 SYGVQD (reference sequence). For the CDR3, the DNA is TGCGCCAGCAGCGCCGGGACTAGCGGGTTCACAGATACGCAGTATTTT. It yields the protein CASSAGTSGFTDTQYF.

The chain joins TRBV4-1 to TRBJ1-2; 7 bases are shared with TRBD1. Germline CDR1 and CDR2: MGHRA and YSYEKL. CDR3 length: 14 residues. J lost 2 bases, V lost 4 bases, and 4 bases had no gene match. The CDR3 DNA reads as TGCGCCAGCAGCCGCCCGGGACAGAACTATGGCTACACCTTC. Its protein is CASSRPGQNYGYTF.

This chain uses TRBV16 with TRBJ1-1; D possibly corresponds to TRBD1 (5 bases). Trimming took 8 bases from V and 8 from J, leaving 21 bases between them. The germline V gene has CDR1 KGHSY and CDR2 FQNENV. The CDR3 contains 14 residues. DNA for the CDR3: TGTGCCAGCGGACCCCTCGACAGCATCAACGAAGCTTTCTTT. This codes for CASGPLDSINEAFF.

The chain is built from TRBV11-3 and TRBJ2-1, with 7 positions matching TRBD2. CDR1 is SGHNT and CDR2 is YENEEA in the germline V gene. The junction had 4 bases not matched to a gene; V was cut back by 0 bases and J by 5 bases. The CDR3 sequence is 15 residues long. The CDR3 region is CASSLEAGRDNEQFF. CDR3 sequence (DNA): TGTGCCAGCAGCTTAGAGGCGGGGAGGGACAATGAGCAGTTCTTC.

The CDR3 DNA sequence: TGTGCCAGCAGCCCCAGTAGGACAGGCATTTCCTACAATGAGCAGTTCTTC. It translates to CASSPSRTGISYNEQFF. The J gene is TRBJ2-1, the V gene TRBV7-3; 7 bases line up with TRBD1. The CDR3 spans 17 residues. The J segment lost 1 base and the V segment lost 5 bases, leaving 11 bases of the junction unmatched. CDR1 and CDR2 from the germline V gene are SGHTA and FQGTGA.

DNA for the CDR3: TGTGCCAGCAGCTTGGGGACAGGGACGAAATCTGGAAACACCATATATTTT. Encoded protein: CASSLGTGTKSGNTIYF. The rearrangement joins TRBV5-4 to TRBJ1-3, with 8 bases identical to TRBD1. CDR1 SGHNT and CDR2 YYREEE come from the germline V gene (reference sequence). Unmatched junction bases numbered 6, after V lost 0 bases and J lost 1 base. CDR3 size: 17 residues.

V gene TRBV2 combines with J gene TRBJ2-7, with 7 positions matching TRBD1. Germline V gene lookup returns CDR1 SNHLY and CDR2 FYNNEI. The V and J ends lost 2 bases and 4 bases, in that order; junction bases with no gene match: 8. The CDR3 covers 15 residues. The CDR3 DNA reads TGTGCCAGCAGTGAAATGGGGACAGAGAGGTACGAGCAGTACTTC. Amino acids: CASSEMGTERYEQYF.

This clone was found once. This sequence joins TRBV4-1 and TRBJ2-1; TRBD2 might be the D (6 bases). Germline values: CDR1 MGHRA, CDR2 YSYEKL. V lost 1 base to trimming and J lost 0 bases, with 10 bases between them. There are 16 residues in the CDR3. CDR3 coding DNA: TGCGCCAGCAGCCAAGGGAGGGGCCCCTCCTACAATGAGCAGTTCTTC. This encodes CASSQGRGPSYNEQFF.